This T cell receptor (beta chain) was sequenced in a study of T cell responses to AZD1222 COVID-19 vaccine. Looked up from germline, CDR1 is SNHLY and CDR2 is FYNNEI. The length of the CDR3 is 11 residues. The germline V and J ends were trimmed by 9 bases and 1 base, with 6 bases remaining between them. TCRdb keeps only in-frame clones here, not all; method: immunoSEQ multiplex PCR. Among some 80,000 clones, approximately 91% were seen once, and the ten largest hold approximately 4.7%. The TCR was taken from an adult in good health. The specimen comprised peripheral blood, sampled on day 0 of MenACWY control vaccination. The chain combines TRBV2 with TRBJ1-1; D not certain. CDR3 residues: CASDSNTEAFF. CDR3 sequence (DNA): TGTGCCAGTGACTCGAACACTGAAGCTTTCTTT.